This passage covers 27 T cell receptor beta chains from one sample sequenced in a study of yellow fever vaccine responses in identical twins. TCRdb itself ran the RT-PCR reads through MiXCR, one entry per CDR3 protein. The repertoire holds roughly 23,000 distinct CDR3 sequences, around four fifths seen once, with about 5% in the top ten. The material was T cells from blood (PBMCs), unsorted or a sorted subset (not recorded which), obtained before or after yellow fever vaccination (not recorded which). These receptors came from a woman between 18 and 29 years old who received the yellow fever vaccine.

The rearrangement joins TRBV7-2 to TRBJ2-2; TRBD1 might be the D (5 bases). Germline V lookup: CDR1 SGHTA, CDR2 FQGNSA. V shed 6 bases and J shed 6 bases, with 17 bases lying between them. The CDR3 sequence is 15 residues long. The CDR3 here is CASSQARQTAGELFF. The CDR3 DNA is TGTGCCAGCAGTCAAGCCCGACAGACAGCCGGGGAGCTGTTTTTT. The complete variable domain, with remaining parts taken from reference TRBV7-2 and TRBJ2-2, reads GAGVSQSPSNKVTEKGKDVELRCDPISGHTALYWYRQSLGQGLEFLIYFQGNSAPDKSGLPSDRFSAERTGGSVSTLTIQRTQQEDSAVYLCASSQARQTAGELFFGEGSRLTVL.

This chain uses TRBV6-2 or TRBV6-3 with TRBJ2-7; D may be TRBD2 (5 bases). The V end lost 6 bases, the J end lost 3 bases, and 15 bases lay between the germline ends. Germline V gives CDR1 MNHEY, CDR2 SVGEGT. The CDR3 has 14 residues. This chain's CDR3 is CASSLTVGNYEQYF. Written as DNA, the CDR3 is TGTGCCAGCAGCCTCACCGTCGGGAACTACGAGCAGTACTTC.

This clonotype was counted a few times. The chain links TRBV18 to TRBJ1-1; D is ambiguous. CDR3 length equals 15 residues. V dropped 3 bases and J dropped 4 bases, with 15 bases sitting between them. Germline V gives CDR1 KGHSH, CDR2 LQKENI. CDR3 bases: TGTGCCAGCTCACCTCCACAGATTACGGGCACTGAAGCTTTCTTT. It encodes CASSPPQITGTEAFF.

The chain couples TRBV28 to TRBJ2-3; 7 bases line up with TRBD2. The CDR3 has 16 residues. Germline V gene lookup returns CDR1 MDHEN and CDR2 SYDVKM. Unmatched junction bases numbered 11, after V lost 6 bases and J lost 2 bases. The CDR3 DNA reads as TGTGCCAGCAGCAAACTAGCGACGGGCCACACAGATACGCAGTATTTT. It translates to CASSKLATGHTDTQYF.

For the CDR3, the DNA is TGCGCCAGCAGTCCCCACCCTCGCATGAACACTGAAGCTTTCTTT. This sequence encodes CASSPHPRMNTEAFF. The gene calls are TRBV23-1 and TRBJ1-1, with no clear D. TRBV23-1 falls under the ORF class, with uncertain function. The length of the CDR3 is 15 residues. V dropped 4 bases and J dropped 0 bases, with 12 bases sitting between them.

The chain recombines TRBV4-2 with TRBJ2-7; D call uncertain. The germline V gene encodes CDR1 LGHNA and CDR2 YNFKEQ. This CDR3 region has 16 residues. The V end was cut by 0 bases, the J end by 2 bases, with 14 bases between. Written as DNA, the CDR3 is TGTGCCAGCAGCCAAGATGGGTCAGATCCAACCTACGAGCAGTACTTC. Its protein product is CASSQDGSDPTYEQYF.

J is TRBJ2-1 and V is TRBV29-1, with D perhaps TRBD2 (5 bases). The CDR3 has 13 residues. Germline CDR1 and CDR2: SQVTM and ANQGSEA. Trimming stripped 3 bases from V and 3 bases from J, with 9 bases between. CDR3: CSVDPRDYNEQFF. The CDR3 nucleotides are TGCAGCGTTGACCCCCGGGACTACAATGAGCAGTTCTTC.

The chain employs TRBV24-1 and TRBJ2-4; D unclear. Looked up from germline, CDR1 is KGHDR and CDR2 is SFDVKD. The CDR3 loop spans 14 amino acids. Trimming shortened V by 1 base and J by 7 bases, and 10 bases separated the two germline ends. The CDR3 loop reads CATSDFGAGNIQYF. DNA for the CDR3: TGTGCCACCAGTGATTTCGGCGCTGGGAACATTCAGTACTTC.

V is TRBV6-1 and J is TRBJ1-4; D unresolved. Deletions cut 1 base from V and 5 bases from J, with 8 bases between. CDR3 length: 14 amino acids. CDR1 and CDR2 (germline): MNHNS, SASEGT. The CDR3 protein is CASSEVEENEKLFF. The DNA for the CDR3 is TGTGCCAGCAGTGAAGTAGAAGAAAATGAAAAACTGTTTTTT.

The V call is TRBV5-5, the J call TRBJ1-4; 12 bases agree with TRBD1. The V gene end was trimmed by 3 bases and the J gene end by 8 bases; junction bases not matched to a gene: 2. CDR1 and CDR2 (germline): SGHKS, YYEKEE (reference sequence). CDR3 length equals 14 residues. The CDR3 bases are TGTGCCAGCAGCTCGGGACAGGGGGCGGAAAAACTGTTTTTT. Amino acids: CASSSGQGAEKLFF.

The CDR3: CASSLALSLISPGELFF. The DNA of the CDR3 is TGCGCCAGCAGCTTGGCCTTAAGTTTAATTAGCCCCGGGGAGCTGTTTTTT. The chain joins TRBV5-1 to TRBJ2-2; no clear D. Deletions cut 0 bases from V and 6 bases from J, with 18 bases between. This CDR3 has 17 residues. Germline V gene sequence: CDR1 SGHRS, CDR2 YFSETQ.

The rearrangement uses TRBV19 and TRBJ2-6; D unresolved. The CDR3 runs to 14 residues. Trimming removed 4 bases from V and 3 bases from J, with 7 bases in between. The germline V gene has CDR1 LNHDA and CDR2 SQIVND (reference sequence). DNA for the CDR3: TGTGCCAGTAGTACCGTCGTTGGGGCCAACGTCCTGACTTTC. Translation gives CASSTVVGANVLTF.

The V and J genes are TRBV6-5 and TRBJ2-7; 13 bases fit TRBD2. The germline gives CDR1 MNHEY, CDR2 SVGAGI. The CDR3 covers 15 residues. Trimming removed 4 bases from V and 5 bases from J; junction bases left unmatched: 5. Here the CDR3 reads CASSFGLAGANEQYF. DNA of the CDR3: TGTGCCAGCAGTTTCGGACTAGCGGGAGCTAACGAGCAGTACTTC.

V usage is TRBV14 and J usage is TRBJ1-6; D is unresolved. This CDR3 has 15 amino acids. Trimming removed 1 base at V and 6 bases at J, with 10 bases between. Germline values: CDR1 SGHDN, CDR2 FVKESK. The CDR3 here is CASSQVYGFNSPLHF. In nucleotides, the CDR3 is TGTGCCAGCAGCCAAGTATATGGATTTAATTCACCCCTCCACTTT.

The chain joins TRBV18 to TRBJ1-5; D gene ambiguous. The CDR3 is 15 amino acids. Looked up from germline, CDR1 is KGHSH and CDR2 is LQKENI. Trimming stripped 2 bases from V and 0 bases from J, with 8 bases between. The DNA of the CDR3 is TGTGCCAGCTCACCAGACACATTTAGCAATCAGCCCCAGCATTTT. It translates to CASSPDTFSNQPQHF.

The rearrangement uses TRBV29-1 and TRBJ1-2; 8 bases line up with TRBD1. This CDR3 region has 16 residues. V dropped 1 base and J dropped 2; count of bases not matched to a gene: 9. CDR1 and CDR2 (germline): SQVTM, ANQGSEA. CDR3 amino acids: CSVEVPIRDRNYGYTF. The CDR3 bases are TGCAGCGTTGAAGTTCCTATCCGGGACAGGAACTATGGCTACACCTTC.

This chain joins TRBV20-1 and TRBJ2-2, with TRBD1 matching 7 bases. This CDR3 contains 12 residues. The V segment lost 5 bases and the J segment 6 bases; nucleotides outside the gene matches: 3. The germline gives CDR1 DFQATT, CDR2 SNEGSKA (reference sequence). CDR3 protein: CSAWTGSGELFF. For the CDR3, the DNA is TGCAGTGCTTGGACAGGTTCCGGGGAGCTGTTTTTT.

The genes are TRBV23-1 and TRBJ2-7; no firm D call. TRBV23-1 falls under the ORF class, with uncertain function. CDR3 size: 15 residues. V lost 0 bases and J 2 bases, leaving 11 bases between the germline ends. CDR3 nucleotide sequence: TGCGCCAGCAGTCAATCGGGTCCCAGAGCCTACGAGCAGTACTTC. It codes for CASSQSGPRAYEQYF.

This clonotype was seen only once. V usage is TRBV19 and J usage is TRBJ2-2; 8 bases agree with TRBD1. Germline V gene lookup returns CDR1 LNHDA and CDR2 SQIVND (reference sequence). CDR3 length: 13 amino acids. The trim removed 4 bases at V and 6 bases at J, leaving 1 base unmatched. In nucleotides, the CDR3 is TGTGCCAGTAGTAGACAGGGGTCCGGGGAGCTGTTTTTT. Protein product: CASSRQGSGELFF.

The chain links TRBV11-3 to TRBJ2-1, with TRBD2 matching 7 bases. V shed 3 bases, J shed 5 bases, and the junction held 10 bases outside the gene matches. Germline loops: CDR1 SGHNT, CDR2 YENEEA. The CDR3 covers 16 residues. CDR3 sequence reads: CASSFPGLVFDNEQFF. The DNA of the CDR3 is TGTGCCAGCAGCTTCCCTGGACTAGTATTCGACAATGAGCAGTTCTTC.

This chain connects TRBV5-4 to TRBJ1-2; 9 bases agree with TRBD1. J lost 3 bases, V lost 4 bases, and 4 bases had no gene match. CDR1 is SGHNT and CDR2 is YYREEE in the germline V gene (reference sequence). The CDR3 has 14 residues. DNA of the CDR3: TGTGCCAGCAGCCACACAGGGGGCTACTATGGCTACACCTTC. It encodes CASSHTGGYYGYTF.

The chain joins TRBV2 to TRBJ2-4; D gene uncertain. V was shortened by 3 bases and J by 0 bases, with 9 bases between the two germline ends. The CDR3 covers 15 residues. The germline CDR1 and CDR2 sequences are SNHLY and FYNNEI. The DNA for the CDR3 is TGTGCCAGCAGTGAGAAACAGCTAGCCAAAAACATTCAGTACTTC. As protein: CASSEKQLAKNIQYF. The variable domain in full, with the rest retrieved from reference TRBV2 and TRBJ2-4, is EPEVTQTPSHQVTQMGQEVILRCVPISNHLYFYWYRQILGQKVEFLVSFYNNEISEKSEIFDDQFSVERPDGSNFTLKIRSTKLEDSAMYFCASSEKQLAKNIQYFGAGTRLSVL.

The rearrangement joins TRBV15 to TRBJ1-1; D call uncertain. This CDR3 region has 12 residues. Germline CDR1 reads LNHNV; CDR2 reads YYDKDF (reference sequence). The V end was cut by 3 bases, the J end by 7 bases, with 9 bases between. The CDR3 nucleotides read TGTGCCACCAGCAGTAGAGCTCGTGAAGCTTTCTTT. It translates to CATSSRAREAFF.

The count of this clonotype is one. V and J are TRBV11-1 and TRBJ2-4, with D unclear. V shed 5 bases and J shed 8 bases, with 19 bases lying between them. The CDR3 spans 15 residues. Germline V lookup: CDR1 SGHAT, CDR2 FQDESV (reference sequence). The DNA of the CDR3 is TGTGCCAGCAGCCCGCGGCCCCGGCTAGAGGACATTCAGTACTTC. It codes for CASSPRPRLEDIQYF. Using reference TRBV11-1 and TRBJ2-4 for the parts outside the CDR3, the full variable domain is EAEVAQSPRYKITEKSQAVAFWCDPISGHATLYWYRQILGQGPELLVQFQDESVVDDSQLPKDRFSAERLKGVDSTLKIQPAELGDSAMYLCASSPRPRLEDIQYFGAGTRLSVL.

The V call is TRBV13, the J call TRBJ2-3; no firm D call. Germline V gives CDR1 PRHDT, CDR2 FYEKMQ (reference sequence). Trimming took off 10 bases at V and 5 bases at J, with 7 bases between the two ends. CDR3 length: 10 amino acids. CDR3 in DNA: TGTGCCACGCCGTTAGATACGCAGTATTTT. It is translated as CATPLDTQYF.

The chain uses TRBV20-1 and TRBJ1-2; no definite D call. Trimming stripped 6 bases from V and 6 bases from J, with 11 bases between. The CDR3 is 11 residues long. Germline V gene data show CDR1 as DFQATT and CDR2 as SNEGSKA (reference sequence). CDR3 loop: CSATFWDGYTF. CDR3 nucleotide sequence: TGCAGTGCCACCTTTTGGGATGGCTACACCTTC.

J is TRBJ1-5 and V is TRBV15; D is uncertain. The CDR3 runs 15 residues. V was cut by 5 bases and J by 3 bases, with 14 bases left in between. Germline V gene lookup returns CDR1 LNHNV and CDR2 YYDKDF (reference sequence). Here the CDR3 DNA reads TGTGCCACCAGCCCCTTCCCTGCGGCCAATCAGCCCCAGCATTTT. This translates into CATSPFPAANQPQHF. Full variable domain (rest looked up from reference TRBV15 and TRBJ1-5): DAMVIQNPRYQVTQFGKPVTLSCSQTLNHNVMYWYQQKSSQAPKLLFHYYDKDFNNEADTPDNFQSRRPNTSFCFLDIRSPGLGDTAMYLCATSPFPAANQPQHFGDGTRLSIL.